This T cell receptor beta chain was sequenced for a study of OX40 agonist ivuxolimab in advanced cancers. The wider study: A mean age of roughly 66 years, range about 20 to 85, was recorded, and 80% to 90% were male. Earlier anti-PD-1, anti-PD-L1 or anti-CTLA-4 therapy was permitted; roughly 37% had received some.

Overall study results and limits: CD4+ and CD8+ blood T cells expanded clonally by week 6 at 0.1 to 3.0 mg/kg. Among the lowest peripheral clonal expansion occurred in 0.1-3.0 mg/kg partial responders.

Profiled with immunoSEQ multiplex PCR; TCRdb holds only in-frame clones, not every one. The sample yields 80,000 to 100,000 clones, 94% seen once. The CDR3 contains 14 residues. The V and J ends lost 1 base and 3 bases respectively, with 7 bases between them. The germline gives CDR1 KGHSH, CDR2 LQKENI. As to this clone: Its antigen is not known.

The sample in question was CD4+ or CD8+ T cells sorted from blood, obtained in a trial of the OX40 agonist ivuxolimab. The chain recombines TRBV18 with TRBJ1-5; D uncertain. This sequence was found in an adult with an advanced solid tumor such as melanoma, head and neck, liver or kidney cancer. CDR3 amino acids: CASSPRADNQPQHF. For the CDR3, the DNA is TGTGCCAGCTCACCACGGGCGGACAATCAGCCCCAGCATTTT.